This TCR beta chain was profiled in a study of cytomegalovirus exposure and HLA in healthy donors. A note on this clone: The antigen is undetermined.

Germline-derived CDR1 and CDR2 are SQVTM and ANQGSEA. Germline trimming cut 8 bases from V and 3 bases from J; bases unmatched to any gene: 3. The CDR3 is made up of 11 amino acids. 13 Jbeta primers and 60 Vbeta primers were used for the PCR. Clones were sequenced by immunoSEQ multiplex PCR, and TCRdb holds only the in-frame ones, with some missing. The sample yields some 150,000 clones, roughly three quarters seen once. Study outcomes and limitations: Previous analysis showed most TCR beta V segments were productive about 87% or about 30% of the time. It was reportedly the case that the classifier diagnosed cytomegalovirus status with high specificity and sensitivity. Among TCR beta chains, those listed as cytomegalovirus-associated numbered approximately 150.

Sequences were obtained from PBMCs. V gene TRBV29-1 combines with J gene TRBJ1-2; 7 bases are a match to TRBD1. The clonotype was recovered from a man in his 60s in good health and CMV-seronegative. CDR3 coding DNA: TGCAGCTTCGGACAGGACTATGGCTACACCTTC. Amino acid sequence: CSFGQDYGYTF.